The 27 T cell receptor beta chains given below trace back to one sample, sequenced in a study of regulatory T cells in long-lasting Graves disease (TCRdb year 2021). Libraries were built with multiplex PCR. Data came from an Illumina HiSeq 4000. CDR3 regions were amplified by Arm-PCR with iRepertoire HTBI primers to construct TCR beta libraries. TCRdb handled the public reads itself, with Q25 trimming in fastp and clone calling in MiXCR, and kept productive beta chains. Entries are consolidated by CDR3 protein sequence, retaining the most common genes and DNA. The sample table lists about 620,000 distinct CDR3 sequences, 16% of them with a count of one. The top ten constitute 15% to 20% of the sample. The time point label corresponds to: newly diagnosed GD, antithyroid drugs for less than 3 months. RNA was extracted from PBMCs in TRIzol for both TCR sequencing and RNA sequencing. This sample was also put to use in a study of T cells in Graves' hyperthyroidism and ophthalmopathy.

This specimen consisted of peripheral blood mononuclear cells (PBMCs), obtained at new diagnosis, from a patient treated with antithyroid drugs. These receptors were obtained from a young woman with Graves disease. Donor details come from another sample of the same person, matched by shared clones.

In the case of this clonotype: This may arise from a read error, as a much more abundant clone is one base away. The V and J genes are TRBV28 and TRBJ2-2; possible D gene TRBD2, 5 bases. This CDR3 is 13 amino acids long. Germline V gene data show CDR1 as MDHEN and CDR2 as SYDVKM. The CDR3 here is CASSLEWAGELVF. CDR3 sequence (DNA): TGTGCCAGCAGTTTAGAGTGGGCCGGGGAGCTGGTTTTT.

This clonotype was detected many times. The V call is TRBV12-3 or TRBV12-4, the J call TRBJ1-5, with D maybe TRBD1 (6 bases). With 5 bases removed from V and 9 bases from J, the gap between germline ends came to 11 bases. The CDR3 is made up of 12 amino acids. The CDR3 loop is CASSGGGRPQHF. CDR3 bases: TGTGCCAGCAGTGGAGGGGGAAGGCCCCAGCATTTT.

At least ten counts were recorded for this clonotype. For the CDR3, the DNA is TGTGCCAGCAGCTTACTGGCGAATCAGGGGGCTACAGATACGCAGTATTTT. It translates to CASSLLANQGATDTQYF. The V call is TRBV7-8, the J call TRBJ2-3; 8 positions agree with TRBD1. The CDR3 sequence is 17 residues long. With V trimmed by 2 bases and J by 3 bases, 10 bases remained unmatched. Looked up from germline, CDR1 is SGHVS and CDR2 is FQNEAQ.

This clonotype was picked up many times. The chain links TRBV6-5 to TRBJ2-5; D gene unclear. The CDR3 is 14 amino acids. Germline CDR1 and CDR2: MNHEY and SVGAGI. Trimming took 1 base from V and 2 from J, leaving 8 bases between them. The CDR3 spells CASSYYQWQETQYF. In DNA, the CDR3 is TGTGCCAGCAGTTACTACCAATGGCAAGAGACCCAGTACTTC.

This clonotype was observed at least ten times. The chain couples TRBV11-2 to TRBJ2-7; possibly TRBD1 for D (6 bases). V lost 1 base and J 2 bases, leaving 9 bases between the germline ends. This CDR3 is built from 14 residues. Germline V gene lookup returns CDR1 SGHAT and CDR2 FQNNGV. The CDR3 region has the DNA TGTGCCAGCAGCTTAGGGGCAGGGGCCTACGAGCAGTACTTC. It translates to CASSLGAGAYEQYF.

This clonotype was counted at least ten times. The chain carries TRBV28 and TRBJ1-1; perhaps TRBD1 as D (6 bases). Germline assignment: CDR1 MDHEN and CDR2 SYDVKM. V lost 5 bases and J lost 4, with 14 bases in between. The CDR3 contains 14 residues. CDR3 nucleotide sequence: TGTGCCAGCAGTACCAGGGGAGCTGGCACTGAAGCTTTCTTT. It yields the protein CASSTRGAGTEAFF.

The chain uses TRBV7-2 and TRBJ1-6, with a weak D call TRBD1 (5 bases). Trimming shortened V by 5 bases and J by 0 bases, and 23 bases separated the two germline ends. The CDR3 has 20 amino acids. From germline, CDR1 is SGHTA and CDR2 FQGNSA. The CDR3 sequence: CASSSRQIQFQSSYNSPLHF. The CDR3 nucleotides read TGTGCCAGCAGCAGCCGACAGATCCAATTTCAGAGCTCCTATAATTCACCCCTCCACTTT.

The chain employs TRBV3-1 and TRBJ2-5; D perhaps matches TRBD1 (6 bases). V was shortened by 2 bases and J by 1 base, with 17 bases between the two germline ends. CDR1 and CDR2 (germline): LGHDT, YNNKEL (reference sequence). This CDR3 has 17 amino acids. This chain's CDR3 is CASSQSGAGVAQETQYF. The CDR3 DNA reads TGTGCCAGCAGCCAATCAGGGGCAGGGGTAGCCCAAGAGACCCAGTACTTC.

This clonotype was detected ten times or more. The rearrangement links TRBV5-1 to TRBJ2-3; 8 bases agree with TRBD1. Germline V CDR1 and CDR2: SGHRS, YFSETQ. Trimming cost V 6 bases and J 9 bases; bases outside gene matches: 6. The CDR3 loop spans 12 amino acids. Here the CDR3 DNA reads TGCGCCAGCACCCAGGGGGCAGGGACGCAGTATTTT. This codes for CASTQGAGTQYF.

This clonotype was counted only a few times. The chain employs TRBV19 and TRBJ2-1; TRBD1 is a possible D gene (6 bases). This CDR3 has 15 residues. Germline V gives CDR1 LNHDA, CDR2 SQIVND (reference sequence). V gave up 5 bases and J gave up 0 bases, with 11 bases separating them. The CDR3 is CASSDDRSSYNEQFF. The CDR3 bases are TGTGCCAGTAGTGACGACAGGAGCTCCTACAATGAGCAGTTCTTC. The variable domain in full, with the rest retrieved from reference TRBV19 and TRBJ2-1, is DGGITQSPKYLFRKEGQNVTLSCEQNLNHDAMYWYRQDPGQGLRLIYYSQIVNDFQKGDIAEGYSVSREKKESFPLTVTSAQKNPTAFYLCASSDDRSSYNEQFFGPGTRLTVL.

This clonotype was counted ten times or more. The V and J genes are TRBV20-1 and TRBJ2-7; maybe TRBD2 (5 bases). The CDR3 sequence is 14 residues long. Germline V gene sequence: CDR1 DFQATT, CDR2 SNEGSKA (reference sequence). V shed 2 bases and J shed 2 bases, with 13 bases lying between them. The CDR3 DNA reads TGCAGTGCTAGACCTAGCAGGCCCCCCTACGAGCAGTACTTC. This sequence encodes CSARPSRPPYEQYF.

The chain employs TRBV7-9 and TRBJ2-3; maybe TRBD2 (5 bases). Looked up from germline, CDR1 is SEHNR and CDR2 is FQNEAQ (reference sequence). V was trimmed by 2 bases and J by 0 bases, leaving 12 bases between them. This CDR3 region has 16 residues. The CDR3: CASSLSGSGSTDTQYF. The CDR3 nucleotides read TGTGCCAGCAGCTTATCGGGGTCCGGGAGCACAGATACGCAGTATTTT.

This clonotype was counted ten times or more. V gene TRBV11-1 combines with J gene TRBJ2-1; 12 bases are shared with TRBD1. The CDR3 has 15 amino acids. The V gene end was trimmed by 5 bases and the J gene end by 4 bases; junction bases not matched to a gene: 3. Looked up from germline, CDR1 is SGHAT and CDR2 is FQDESV (reference sequence). The CDR3 DNA sequence: TGTGCCAGCAGCCAGGGACAGGGGGCTTACAATGAGCAGTTCTTC. Amino acid sequence: CASSQGQGAYNEQFF.

This clonotype was observed a few times. The chain joins TRBV20-1 to TRBJ2-7; TRBD2 matches at 12 bases. Germline V gene sequence: CDR1 DFQATT, CDR2 SNEGSKA (reference sequence). V shed 1 base and J 2 bases; nucleotides not matched to a gene: 3. This CDR3 has 15 amino acids. For the CDR3, the DNA is TGCAGTGCTAGAGCTCCTAGCGGGAGGGCCTACGAGCAGTACTTC. It yields the protein CSARAPSGRAYEQYF.

The chain carries TRBV12-3 or TRBV12-4 and TRBJ1-3; 9 bases align to TRBD1. CDR3 length: 14 residues. J gave up 11 bases and V 11 bases, and 16 bases lay outside the gene matches. CDR3 protein: CAGLQGASRGPIYF. The DNA of the CDR3 is TGTGCCGGACTACAGGGGGCGAGCAGAGGACCCATATATTTT.

This clonotype was seen more than once but under ten times. The rearrangement links TRBV10-3 to TRBJ2-4; tentatively, D is TRBD2 (6 bases). Germline V gives CDR1 ENHRY, CDR2 SYGVKD. There are 13 residues in the CDR3. Trimming cost V 2 bases and J 11 bases, with 13 bases left between them. The CDR3: CAISESGGTVQYF. For the CDR3, the DNA is TGTGCCATCAGTGAGAGTGGAGGGACCGTTCAGTACTTC.

This clonotype was found many times. The rearrangement joins TRBV11-2 to TRBJ2-5; D gene ambiguous. This CDR3 has 16 residues. In germline, CDR1 is SGHAT, CDR2 FQNNGV. V lost 1 base and J 0 bases, leaving 12 bases between the germline ends. In DNA, the CDR3 is TGTGCCAGCAGCTTAGTCGATGCAGAGTACCAAGAGACCCAGTACTTC. Protein sequence: CASSLVDAEYQETQYF.

This clonotype has just a few counts. The genes are TRBV7-9 and TRBJ2-7, with D possibly matching TRBD2 (6 bases). V lost 5 bases and J 3 bases, leaving 14 bases between the germline ends. This CDR3 is 14 amino acids long. CDR1 and CDR2 from the germline V gene are SEHNR and FQNEAQ (reference sequence). Here the CDR3 DNA reads TGTGCCAGCAGCCAAAAAAATAGCGGCTACGAGCAGTACTTC. This codes for CASSQKNSGYEQYF.

This clonotype occurred many times. V and J are TRBV2 and TRBJ1-5; unclear D gene. Germline V CDR1 and CDR2: SNHLY, FYNNEI. V gave up 3 bases and J gave up 6 bases, with 9 bases separating them. The CDR3 has 13 residues. CDR3 in DNA: TGTGCCAGCAGTGAGGAGGGTTCTCAGCCCCAGCATTTT. Translating it yields CASSEEGSQPQHF.

This clonotype was recorded many times. V is TRBV7-2 and J is TRBJ1-5; no firm D call. This CDR3 comprises 15 residues. Trimming took 7 bases from V and 5 from J, leaving 18 bases between them. Germline values: CDR1 SGHTA, CDR2 FQGNSA. DNA for the CDR3: TGTGCCAGCACCTCCAGTCCCCAGATGCATCAGCCCCAGCATTTT. Translating gives CASTSSPQMHQPQHF.

The chain links TRBV18 to TRBJ1-6; no reliable D call. This CDR3 has 12 amino acids. The germline V gene encodes CDR1 KGHSH and CDR2 LQKENI. V lost 5 bases and J 2 bases, leaving 1 base between the germline ends. CDR3 sequence (DNA): TGTGCCAGCTCAGCCTATAATTCACCCCTCCACTTT. Residues: CASSAYNSPLHF.

A few counts support this clonotype. J is TRBJ1-6 and V is TRBV28; TRBD1 might be the D (6 bases). This CDR3 has 15 amino acids. Between the trimmed V and J ends, which lost 7 bases and 6 bases, there was a span of 16 bases. Germline V lookup: CDR1 MDHEN, CDR2 SYDVKM. In nucleotides, the CDR3 is TGTGCCAGCACGGCCCCCGCAGGGGTTAATTCACCCCTCCACTTT. This sequence encodes CASTAPAGVNSPLHF.

This clonotype was counted many times. The V gene is TRBV12-3 or TRBV12-4, the J gene TRBJ1-6; D call uncertain. The germline V and J ends were trimmed by 4 bases and 10 bases, with 8 bases remaining between them. CDR3 size: 12 residues. CDR3: CASSSTVSPLHF. The CDR3, as DNA: TGTGCCAGCAGTTCGACGGTATCACCCCTCCACTTT.

This clonotype has only a few counts. This chain uses TRBV18 with TRBJ2-3; TRBD2 matches 9 bases. V was pared by 5 bases and J by 1 base, with 4 bases of the junction left unmatched. The CDR3 totals 15 residues. In germline, CDR1 is KGHSH, CDR2 LQKENI. The CDR3, as DNA: TGTGCCAGCTCAACAGTAGCGGGAGGCACAGATACGCAGTATTTT. Protein sequence: CASSTVAGGTDTQYF.

This clonotype was detected many times. CDR3 DNA: TGCAGTGCTAGGAGGTACCGGGAGGGCTACGAGCAGTACTTC. Its protein product is CSARRYREGYEQYF. The chain carries TRBV20-1 and TRBJ2-7; 8 bases map to TRBD2. V lost 3 bases to trimming and J lost 3 bases; unmatched junction nucleotides: 7. Germline CDR1 DFQATT, CDR2 SNEGSKA (reference sequence). CDR3 length: 14 residues.

This clonotype was seen at least ten times. The chain joins TRBV20-1 to TRBJ1-4, with TRBD1 matching 9 bases. Germline loops: CDR1 DFQATT, CDR2 SNEGSKA (reference sequence). This CDR3 has 15 amino acids. V lost 3 bases to trimming and J lost 4 bases; unmatched junction nucleotides: 6. The CDR3 nucleotides are TGCAGTGCTAGCCGCCCGGGACAGGGTAATGAAAAACTGTTTTTT. As protein: CSASRPGQGNEKLFF.

The table lists this clonotype with many counts. One end of the junction fails to match germline, which may point to a read error. V gene TRBV28 combines with J gene TRBJ2-1, with TRBD2 as a possible D gene (6 bases). The CDR3 runs to 15 residues. CDR1 and CDR2 from the germline V gene are MDHEN and SYDVKM. This chain's CDR3 is CASSGSRDSHNEQFF. The CDR3 DNA follows: TGTGCCAGCAGTGGAAGCCGGGACTCCCACAATGAGCAGTTCTTC.